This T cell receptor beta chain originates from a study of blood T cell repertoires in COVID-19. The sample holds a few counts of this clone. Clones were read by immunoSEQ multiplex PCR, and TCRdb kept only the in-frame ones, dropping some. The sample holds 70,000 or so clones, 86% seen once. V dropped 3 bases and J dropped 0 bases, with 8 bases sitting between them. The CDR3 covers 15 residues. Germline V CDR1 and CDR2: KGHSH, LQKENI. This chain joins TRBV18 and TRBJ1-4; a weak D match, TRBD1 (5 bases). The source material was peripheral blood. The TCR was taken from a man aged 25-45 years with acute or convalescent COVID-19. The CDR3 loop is CASSPRQTTNEKLFF. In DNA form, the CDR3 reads TGTGCCAGCTCACCCCGACAGACAACTAATGAAAAACTGTTTTTT.